Below, 8 T cell receptor beta chains from the same sample are listed, as sequenced in a study of CD8 T cells in ankylosing spondylitis. TCRdb analysed the 5' RACE reads with MiXCR anew, one entry per CDR3 protein. In the table there are roughly 240,000 distinct CDR3 sequences, 32% of which are singletons. Sequencing was performed on blood, either unsorted or a sorted T cell fraction (not recorded which). The receptor source for this set is a male donor with ankylosing spondylitis or in good health (not recorded which).

The V gene is TRBV11-2, the J gene TRBJ2-2; 8 bases map to TRBD2. The CDR3 loop spans 15 amino acids. After removal of 5 bases from V and 3 bases from J, the junction contained 5 bases not matched to a gene. The germline CDR1 and CDR2 sequences are SGHAT and FQNNGV. CDR3 bases: TGTGCCAGCAGCATAAGCGGGGGAGACACCGGGGAGCTGTTTTTT. Translating it yields CASSISGGDTGELFF.

This clonotype came up a few times. The rearrangement uses TRBV27 and TRBJ2-3; D is unresolved. The CDR3 is made up of 13 amino acids. Germline lookup yields CDR1 MNHEY and CDR2 SMNVEV (reference sequence). Deletions cut 6 bases from V and 6 bases from J, with 13 bases between. The CDR3, as DNA: TGTGCCAGCAGCCCTTTGCGGTGGGATACGCAGTATTTT. Amino acid sequence: CASSPLRWDTQYF.

This clonotype was counted at least ten times. The chain employs TRBV10-3 and TRBJ2-2; D might be TRBD1 (5 bases). Per the germline V gene, CDR1 is ENHRY and CDR2 is SYGVKD. The V and J ends lost 7 bases and 2 bases respectively, with 8 bases between them. This CDR3 comprises 13 residues. DNA of the CDR3: TGTGCCATCACCGACAGCAACACCGGGGAGCTGTTTTTT. This translates into CAITDSNTGELFF.

This chain connects TRBV12-3 or TRBV12-4 to TRBJ2-7; weak D call: TRBD1 (5 bases). The CDR3 is made up of 14 amino acids. V lost 5 bases, J lost 7 bases, and 18 bases lay in between. DNA for the CDR3: TGTGCCAGCAGTCTCGGACATGCGCTGAGGGAGCAGTACTTC. This translates into CASSLGHALREQYF.

This clonotype has just a few counts. The rearrangement joins TRBV7-6 to TRBJ2-2; D is unresolved. The CDR3 runs 12 residues. V was pared by 5 bases and J by 5 bases, with 6 bases between. Germline assignment: CDR1 SGHVS and CDR2 FNYEAQ. This CDR3 reads CASSRFTGELFF. CDR3 coding DNA: TGTGCCAGCAGCCGTTTTACCGGGGAGCTGTTTTTT.

This clonotype was recorded many times. The chain recombines TRBV20-1 with TRBJ2-1; 10 nucleotides line up with TRBD2. The trim removed 3 bases at V and 9 bases at J, leaving 11 bases unmatched. Germline CDR1 reads DFQATT; CDR2 reads SNEGSKA (reference sequence). The CDR3 is 15 amino acids. The CDR3, as DNA: TGCAGTGCTAGTACGAGCGGGGGGGCGGGCACTGAGCAGTTCTTC. Amino acid sequence: CSASTSGGAGTEQFF.

The chain employs TRBV5-5 and TRBJ1-4; D call uncertain. CDR1 and CDR2 (germline): SGHKS, YYEKEE (reference sequence). V shed 0 bases and J shed 1 base, with 7 bases lying between them. The CDR3 length is 15 residues. The CDR3 DNA is TGTGCCAGCAGCTTGGTATGGGGAACTAATGAAAAACTGTTTTTT. Protein sequence: CASSLVWGTNEKLFF.

This rearrangement joins TRBV27 to TRBJ2-7; TRBD2 matches at 8 bases. Germline loops: CDR1 MNHEY, CDR2 SMNVEV (reference sequence). The CDR3 has 15 amino acids. The ends lost 8 bases at V and 0 bases at J; junction bases unmatched: 9. CDR3 in DNA: TGTGCCAGCCAGCGGGGGCCGACTAACTCCTACGAGCAGTACTTC. It specifies CASQRGPTNSYEQYF.